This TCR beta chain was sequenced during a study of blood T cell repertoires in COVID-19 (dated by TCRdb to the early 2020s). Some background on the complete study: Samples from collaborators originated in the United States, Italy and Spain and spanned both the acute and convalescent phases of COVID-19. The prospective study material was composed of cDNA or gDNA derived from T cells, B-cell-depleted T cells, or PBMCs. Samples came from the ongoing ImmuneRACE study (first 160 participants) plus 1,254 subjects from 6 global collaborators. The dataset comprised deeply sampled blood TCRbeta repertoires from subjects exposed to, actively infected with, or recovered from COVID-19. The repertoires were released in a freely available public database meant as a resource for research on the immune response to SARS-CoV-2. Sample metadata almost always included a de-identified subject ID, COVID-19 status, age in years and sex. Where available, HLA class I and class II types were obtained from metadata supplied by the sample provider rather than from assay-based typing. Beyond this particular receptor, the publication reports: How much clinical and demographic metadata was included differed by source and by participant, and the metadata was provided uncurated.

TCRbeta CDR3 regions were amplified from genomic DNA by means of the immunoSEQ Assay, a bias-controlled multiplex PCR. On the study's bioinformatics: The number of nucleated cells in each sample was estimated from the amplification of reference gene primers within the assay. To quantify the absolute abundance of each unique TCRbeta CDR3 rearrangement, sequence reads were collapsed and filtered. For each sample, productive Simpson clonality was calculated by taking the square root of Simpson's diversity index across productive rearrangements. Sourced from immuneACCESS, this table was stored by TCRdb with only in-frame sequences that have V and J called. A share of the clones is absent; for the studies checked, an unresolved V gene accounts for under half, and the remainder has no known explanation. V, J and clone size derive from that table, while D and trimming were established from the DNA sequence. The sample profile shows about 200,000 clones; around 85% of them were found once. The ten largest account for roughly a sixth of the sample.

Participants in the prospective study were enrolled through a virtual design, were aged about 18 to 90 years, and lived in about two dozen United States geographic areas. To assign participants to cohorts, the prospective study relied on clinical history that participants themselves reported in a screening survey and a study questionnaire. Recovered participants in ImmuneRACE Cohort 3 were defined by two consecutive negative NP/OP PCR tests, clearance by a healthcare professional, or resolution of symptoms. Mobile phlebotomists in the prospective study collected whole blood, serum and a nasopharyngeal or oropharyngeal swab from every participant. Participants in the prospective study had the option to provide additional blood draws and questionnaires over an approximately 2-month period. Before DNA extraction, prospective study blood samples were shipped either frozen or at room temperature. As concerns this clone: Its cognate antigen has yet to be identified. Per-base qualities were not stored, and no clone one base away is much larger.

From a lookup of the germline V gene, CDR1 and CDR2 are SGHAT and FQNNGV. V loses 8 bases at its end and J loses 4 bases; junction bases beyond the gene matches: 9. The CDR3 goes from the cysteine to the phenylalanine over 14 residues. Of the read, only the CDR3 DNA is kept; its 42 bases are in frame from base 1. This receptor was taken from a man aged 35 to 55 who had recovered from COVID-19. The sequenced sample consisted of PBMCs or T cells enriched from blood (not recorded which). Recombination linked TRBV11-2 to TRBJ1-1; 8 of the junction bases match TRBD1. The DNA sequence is TGTGCCAGCGGAAAAGACAGGGGCAGCACTGAAGCTTTCTTT. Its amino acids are CASGKDRGSTEAFF.